The 10 T cell receptor beta chains below all came from one sample that was sequenced in a study of persistence of HIV-infected CD4 T cells. The libraries were made with immunoSEQ version 4 in survey mode. Generated by immunoSEQ multiplex PCR, the TCRdb table keeps only in-frame clones and is missing some. The sample lists about 28,000 clones, more than 75% seen once, with 0.81% in the top ten. These receptors have no identified antigens. Lysates of CMV-infected fibroblasts at approximately 9.4 ug/mL stimulated these cells. Memory cells lacking CD40L and CD69 with high CD45RO were sorted. Sequencing used CD4+ T cells sorted from PBMCs after 18-hour stimulation, obtained from a patient who received antiretroviral therapy. These receptors came from an adult woman with HIV who was CMV-seropositive.

V and J are TRBV5-5 and TRBJ2-3; D unresolved. Germline CDR1 and CDR2: SGHKS and YYEKEE (reference sequence). The CDR3 length is 11 residues. With 0 bases removed from V and 5 bases from J, the gap between germline ends came to 1 base. In DNA, the CDR3 is TGTGCCAGCAGCTTGGAAGATACGCAGTATTTT. As protein: CASSLEDTQYF.

The sample holds a few counts of this clone. V gene TRBV30 combines with J gene TRBJ1-5; D remains unclear. V shed 0 bases and J shed 4 bases, with 16 bases lying between them. Germline V gene sequence: CDR1 GTSNPN, CDR2 SVGIG (reference sequence). The CDR3 runs to 16 residues. The CDR3 region is CAWSVRDFRQNQPQHF. The CDR3 nucleotides are TGTGCCTGGAGTGTACGCGATTTCCGACAAAATCAGCCCCAGCATTTT.

The rearrangement uses TRBV6-5 and TRBJ2-5; TRBD1 aligns across 8 bases. After removal of 7 bases from V and 5 bases from J, the junction contained 9 bases not matched to a gene. Germline lookup yields CDR1 MNHEY and CDR2 SVGAGI. This CDR3 spans 14 amino acids. CDR3 protein: CASTADRGWETQYF. CDR3 bases: TGTGCCAGCACCGCAGACAGGGGTTGGGAGACCCAGTACTTC.

V usage is TRBV7-3 and J usage is TRBJ2-1; the D call may be TRBD1 or TRBD2 (5 bases each). Germline CDR1 reads SGHTA; CDR2 reads FQGTGA. The V end was cut by 5 bases, the J end by 5 bases, with 10 bases between. The CDR3 contains 13 residues. As DNA, the CDR3 is TGTGCCAGCAGCCGAGGGGCCAACAATGAGCAGTTCTTC. Encoded protein: CASSRGANNEQFF.

The CDR3 coding sequence is TGTGCCAGCAGCCAAGATAGGAGGATTACCTTGAACACTGAAGCTTTCTTT. Its protein product is CASSQDRRITLNTEAFF. The chain is built from TRBV3-1 (or the pseudogene TRBV3-2) and TRBJ1-1; D unresolved. The CDR3 runs to 17 residues. Germline V gives CDR1 LGHDT, CDR2 YNNKEL (reference sequence). Trimming stripped 0 bases from V and 0 bases from J, with 14 bases between.

The chain joins TRBV30 to TRBJ1-2; D gene uncertain. The CDR3 runs 12 residues. Trimming pared 2 bases from V and 7 bases from J, leaving 11 bases between. Germline lookup yields CDR1 GTSNPN and CDR2 SVGIG (reference sequence). CDR3: CAWSFLGSGYTF. DNA for the CDR3: TGTGCCTGGAGTTTCCTTGGAAGTGGCTACACCTTC.

The chain has TRBV28 and TRBJ1-4, with TRBD1 identical over 9 bases. With 5 bases clipped from V and 3 bases from J, the junction kept 1 base outside the gene matches. The CDR3 runs to 14 residues. Germline V lookup: CDR1 MDHEN, CDR2 SYDVKM. The CDR3 bases are TGTGCCAGCAGTGGGACAGGGCCTAATGAAAAACTGTTTTTT. Translating it yields CASSGTGPNEKLFF.

This clone was observed a single time. The J gene is TRBJ1-3, the V gene TRBV19; tentatively, D is TRBD1 (5 bases). The length of the CDR3 is 16 residues. Per the germline V gene, CDR1 is LNHDA and CDR2 is SQIVND (reference sequence). The ends were cut back, 6 bases at V and 0 bases at J, with 15 bases in the middle. The CDR3 sequence is CASSGLTAISGNTIYF. The CDR3 DNA reads as TGTGCCAGTAGCGGATTGACAGCTATCTCTGGAAACACCATATATTTT.

A few counts support this clone. The rearrangement uses TRBV14 and TRBJ2-1; D remains ambiguous. The CDR3 is made up of 15 amino acids. Germline V lookup: CDR1 SGHDN, CDR2 FVKESK. The V end was cut by 0 bases, the J end by 6 bases, with 12 bases between. The CDR3 nucleotides read TGTGCCAGCAGCCAAGATCACCGGGCTGGCAATGAGCAGTTCTTC. Translation: CASSQDHRAGNEQFF.

This clone was seen a single time. The V call is TRBV2, the J call TRBJ1-1; D not certain. The CDR3 loop spans 14 amino acids. The germline V gene encodes CDR1 SNHLY and CDR2 FYNNEI. The V and J ends lost 7 bases and 4 bases respectively, with 16 bases between them. The chain's CDR3 is CASTWAGLGTEAFF. For the CDR3, the DNA is TGTGCCAGCACTTGGGCCGGGTTGGGCACTGAAGCTTTCTTT.